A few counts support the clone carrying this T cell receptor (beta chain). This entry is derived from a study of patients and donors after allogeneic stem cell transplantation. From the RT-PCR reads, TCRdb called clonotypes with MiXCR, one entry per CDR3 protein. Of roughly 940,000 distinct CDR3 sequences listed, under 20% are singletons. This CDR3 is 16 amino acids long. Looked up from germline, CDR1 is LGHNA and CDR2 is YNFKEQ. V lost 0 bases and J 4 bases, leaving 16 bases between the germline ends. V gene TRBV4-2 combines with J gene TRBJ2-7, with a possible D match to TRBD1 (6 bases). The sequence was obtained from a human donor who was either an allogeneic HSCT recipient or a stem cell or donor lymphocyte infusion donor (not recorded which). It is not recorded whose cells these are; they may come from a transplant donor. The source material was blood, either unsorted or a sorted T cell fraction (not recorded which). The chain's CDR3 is CASSQERQGLYYEQYF. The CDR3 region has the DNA TGTGCCAGCAGCCAAGAGCGCCAGGGGCTTTATTACGAGCAGTACTTC.